This T cell receptor (beta chain) came from a study of identifying expanded T cells in peripheral blood. Study conclusions and caveats: Across healthy donors, higher total template counts meant significantly greater approximately two-week count variance. Over two and four weeks, about 15 and 19 clones changed, versus roughly 1.1 between replicates.

As for this clone: What it recognizes is unknown.

Collection occurred without any documented infections or immune events in donors. The data were produced by immunoSEQ multiplex PCR, yet TCRdb's version contains in-frame clones alone and is incomplete. The table has 70,000 to 100,000 clones, more than 70% seen once. Trimming took off 0 bases at V and 0 bases at J, with 15 bases between the two ends. Germline V gene lookup returns CDR1 MGHRA and CDR2 YSYEKL. This CDR3 is built from 18 residues. The gene calls are TRBV4-1 and TRBJ1-5; no clear D gene. The receptor was derived from a person aged 18 to 75 in good health. Source material: blood. CDR3 residues: CASSQESLGLYSNQPQHF. In nucleotides, the CDR3 is TGCGCCAGCAGCCAAGAGTCCCTCGGCCTCTATAGCAATCAGCCCCAGCATTTT.